The 5 T cell receptor beta chains below all came from one sample that was sequenced in a study of control samples from healthy donors and cancer patients. The repertoire was sequenced with immunoSEQ multiplex PCR; TCRdb's copy has only in-frame clones and lacks some. The sample carries approximately 140,000 clones, around 92% recorded once. Sequenced sample: PBMCs. These receptors all stem from a man in his fifties or sixties with head and neck cancer.

V gene TRBV20-1 combines with J gene TRBJ2-2; D might be TRBD1 (6 bases). Germline V lookup: CDR1 DFQATT, CDR2 SNEGSKA (reference sequence). V was shortened by 3 bases and J by 2 bases, with 13 bases between the two germline ends. The CDR3 is made up of 15 amino acids. The CDR3 reads CSASAGTPNTGELFF. The CDR3 coding sequence is TGCAGTGCTAGTGCCGGGACACCCAACACCGGGGAGCTGTTTTTT.

The CDR3 sequence: CASSQAGQPTNYGYTF. CDR3 in DNA: TGTGCCAGCAGCCAAGCTGGACAGCCAACGAACTATGGCTACACCTTC. The rearrangement joins TRBV3-1 (or the pseudogene TRBV3-2) to TRBJ1-2, with a possible D match to TRBD1 (6 bases). The length of the CDR3 is 16 residues. Germline values: CDR1 LGHDT, CDR2 YNNKEL (reference sequence). Trimming pared 1 base from V and 2 bases from J, leaving 14 bases between.

This chain connects TRBV10-1 to TRBJ2-2; 9 bases match TRBD1. Germline V lookup: CDR1 WNHNN, CDR2 SYGVQD (reference sequence). J was trimmed by 5 bases and V by 6 bases; bases with no gene match: 7. The CDR3 spans 15 residues. The CDR3 sequence is CASSGPGTGTGELFF. CDR3 DNA sequence: TGCGCCAGCAGCGGTCCCGGGACAGGGACCGGGGAGCTGTTTTTT.

This chain links TRBV7-9 with TRBJ1-1; perhaps TRBD1 as D (5 bases). V was pared by 3 bases and J by 3 bases, with 14 bases between. This CDR3 has 15 residues. Germline CDR1 is SEHNR and CDR2 is FQNEAQ (reference sequence). The CDR3 DNA sequence: TGTGCCAGCAGCTTTCTCCGTGGGGCAGACACTGAAGCTTTCTTT. It specifies CASSFLRGADTEAFF. The full variable domain, its missing parts supplied by reference TRBV7-9 and TRBJ1-1, is DTGVSQNPRHKITKRGQNVTFRCDPISEHNRLYWYRQTLGQGPEFLTYFQNEAQLEKSRLLSDRFSAERPKGSFSTLEIQRTEQGDSAMYLCASSFLRGADTEAFFGQGTRLTVV.

The CDR3 is CASSQEALSNQPQHF. CDR3 sequence (DNA): TGCGCCAGCAGCCAAGAGGCCCTTAGCAATCAGCCCCAGCATTTT. The rearrangement uses TRBV4-1 and TRBJ1-5; D ambiguous. The CDR3 consists of 15 residues. Per the germline V gene, CDR1 is MGHRA and CDR2 is YSYEKL. V was pared by 0 bases and J by 0 bases, with 6 bases between.